This entry describes one T cell receptor (beta chain). As yet, its antigen is unknown. The V segment lost 2 bases and the J segment 5 bases; nucleotides outside the gene matches: 4. Germline V gene lookup returns CDR1 SEHNR and CDR2 FQNEAQ (reference sequence). This CDR3 region has 14 residues. PCR amplification relied on 60 Vbeta primers (plus 13 Jbeta primers). Produced via immunoSEQ multiplex PCR; TCRdb's table is partial and in-frame only. The sample yields around 130,000 clones, about 71% seen once. The data were taken from a study of cytomegalovirus exposure and HLA in healthy donors. Study conclusions and caveats: Whilst most TCR sequences proved rare, a subset of public TCRs occurred across many donors. There were some V segments, including TRBV6-2 and TRBV6-3, excluded as indistinguishable. Later, TCR association rates were found to vary by HLA locus, highest for DRB1 and lowest for HLA-C.

The chain uses TRBV7-9 and TRBJ2-7, with 9 bases lining up with TRBD2. The TCR originated in a woman aged 55-70 years in good health and CMV-seropositive. Sequencing used PBMCs. The CDR3 spells CASSLKRGVDEQYF. CDR3 sequence (DNA): TGTGCCAGCAGCTTAAAGCGGGGGGTGGACGAGCAGTACTTC.